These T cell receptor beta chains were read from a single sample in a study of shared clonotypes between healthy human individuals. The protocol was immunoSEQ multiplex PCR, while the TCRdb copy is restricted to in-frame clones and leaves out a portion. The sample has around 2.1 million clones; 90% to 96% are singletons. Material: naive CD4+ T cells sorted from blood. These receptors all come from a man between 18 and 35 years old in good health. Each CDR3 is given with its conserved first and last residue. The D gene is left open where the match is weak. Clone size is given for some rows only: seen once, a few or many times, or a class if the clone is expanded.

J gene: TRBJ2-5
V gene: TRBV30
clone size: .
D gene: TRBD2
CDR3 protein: CAVGLAGILETQYF
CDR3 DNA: TGTGCCGTAGGACTAGCGGGGATCTTGGAGACCCAGTACTTC

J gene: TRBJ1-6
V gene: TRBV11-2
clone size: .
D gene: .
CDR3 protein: CASSLEAAIPSYNSPLHF
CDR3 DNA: TGTGCCAGCAGCTTAGAGGCAGCTATTCCTTCCTATAATTCACCCCTCCACTTT

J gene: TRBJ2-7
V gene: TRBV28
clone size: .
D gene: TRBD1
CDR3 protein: CASRTTGVGYEQYF
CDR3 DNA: TGTGCCAGCAGAACTACAGGGGTAGGGTACGAGCAGTACTTC

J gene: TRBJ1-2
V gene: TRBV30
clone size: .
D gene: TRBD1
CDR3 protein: CAWGETGAGRYGYTF
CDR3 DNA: TGTGCCTGGGGTGAAACAGGGGCCGGGCGATATGGCTACACCTTC

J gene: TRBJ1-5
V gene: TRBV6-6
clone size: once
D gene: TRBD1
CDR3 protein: CASSYRDRLGNQPQHF
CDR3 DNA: TGTGCCAGCAGTTATAGGGACAGACTCGGCAATCAGCCCCAGCATTTT

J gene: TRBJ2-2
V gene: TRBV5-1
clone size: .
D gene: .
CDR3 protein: CASTTGPAANTGELFF
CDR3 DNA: TGCGCCAGCACCACGGGCCCAGCGGCGAACACCGGGGAGCTGTTTTTT

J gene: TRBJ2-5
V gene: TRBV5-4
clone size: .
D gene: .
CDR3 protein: CASSLPSQETQYF
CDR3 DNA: TGTGCCAGCAGCTTGCCCTCCCAAGAGACCCAGTACTTC

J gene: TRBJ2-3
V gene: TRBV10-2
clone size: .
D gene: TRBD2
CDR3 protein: CASARLAGGADTQYF
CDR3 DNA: TGCGCCAGCGCAAGACTAGCGGGGGGGGCAGATACGCAGTATTTT

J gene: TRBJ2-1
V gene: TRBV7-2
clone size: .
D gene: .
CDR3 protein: CASSLGQKSSYNEQFF
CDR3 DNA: TGTGCCAGCAGCTTAGGGCAGAAGAGCTCCTACAATGAGCAGTTCTTC

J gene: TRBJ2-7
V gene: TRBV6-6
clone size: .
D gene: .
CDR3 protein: CASSYSWGTSYEQYF
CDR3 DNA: TGTGCCAGCAGTTACTCCTGGGGCACTTCCTACGAGCAGTACTTC

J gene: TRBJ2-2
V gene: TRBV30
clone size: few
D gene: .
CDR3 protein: CAWSQRSGELFF
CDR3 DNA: TGTGCCTGGAGTCAGAGGTCCGGGGAGCTGTTTTTT

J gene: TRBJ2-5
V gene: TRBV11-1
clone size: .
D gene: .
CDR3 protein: CASSFEETQYF
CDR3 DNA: TGTGCCAGCAGTTTCGAAGAGACCCAGTACTTC

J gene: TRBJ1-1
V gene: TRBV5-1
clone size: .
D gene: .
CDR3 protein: CASSLSPIPGEAFF
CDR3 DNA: TGCGCCAGCAGCTTGAGCCCCATTCCGGGTGAAGCTTTCTTT

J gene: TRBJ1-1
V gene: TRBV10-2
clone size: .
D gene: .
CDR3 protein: CASSGQSTTAFF
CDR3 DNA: TGCGCCAGCAGTGGACAGTCCACCACGGCTTTCTTT

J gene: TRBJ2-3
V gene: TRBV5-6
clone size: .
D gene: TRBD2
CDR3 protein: CASSLQRGGTDTQYF
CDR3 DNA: TGTGCCAGCAGCTTGCAGCGGGGGGGCACAGATACGCAGTATTTT